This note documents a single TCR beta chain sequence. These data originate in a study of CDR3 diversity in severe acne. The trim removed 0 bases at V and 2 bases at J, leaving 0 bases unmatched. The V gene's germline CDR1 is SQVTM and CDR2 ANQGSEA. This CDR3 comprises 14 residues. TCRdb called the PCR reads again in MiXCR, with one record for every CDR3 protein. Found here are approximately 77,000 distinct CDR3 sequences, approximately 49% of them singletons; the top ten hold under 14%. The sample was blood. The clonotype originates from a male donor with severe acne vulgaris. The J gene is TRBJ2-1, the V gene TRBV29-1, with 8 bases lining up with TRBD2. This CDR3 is CSVEDGGAYNEQFF. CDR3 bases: TGCAGCGTTGAAGACGGGGGGGCCTACAATGAGCAGTTCTTC.